Listed here are 2 T cell receptor beta chains from one sample, sequenced in a study of beta chain features in type 1 diabetes. Isolated RNA was reverse transcribed in full, so expressed TCRB transcripts were sequenced. The table came from immunoSEQ multiplex PCR; TCRdb's copy has only in-frame clones and leaves some out. The sample has more than 300,000 clones; roughly 13% are singletons. Specimen: naive CD4+ T cells from blood. These receptors were taken from a man younger than 35 in good health.

V and J are TRBV30 and TRBJ2-7; a weak D match, TRBD2 (5 bases). Germline lookup yields CDR1 GTSNPN and CDR2 SVGIG (reference sequence). The V gene lost 2 bases and the J gene lost 7 bases, with 18 bases spanning the gap. CDR3 size: 14 residues. The CDR3 protein is CAWSILARMREQYF. In DNA form, the CDR3 reads TGTGCCTGGAGTATCTTAGCGAGAATGCGGGAGCAGTACTTC. Full variable domain (outside the CDR3, taken from reference TRBV30 and TRBJ2-7): SQTIHQWPATLVQPVGSPLSLECTVEGTSNPNLYWYRQAAGRGLQLLFYSVGIGQISSEVPQNLSASRPQDRQFILSSKKLLLSDSGFYLCAWSILARMREQYFGPGTRLTVT.

The chain links TRBV5-4 to TRBJ2-3; 15 nucleotides line up with TRBD2. V shed 2 bases and J 4 bases; nucleotides not matched to a gene: 2. CDR1 is SGHNT, CDR2 YYREEE, per germline (reference sequence). The CDR3 is made up of 16 amino acids. The CDR3 protein is CASSFGTSGRSDTQYF. CDR3 nucleotides: TGTGCCAGCAGCTTCGGGACTAGCGGGAGGTCAGATACGCAGTATTTT.